This T cell receptor (beta chain) comes out of a study of T cell repertoires in cytomegalovirus infection. The wider study: It was recently identified HLA-C-restricted and well-studied HLA-B-restricted CMV epitopes that the study used. CMV infection plus the matching HLA type was flagged by public TCR beta signatures. Study-level findings and limits: Clonotype analysis showed dominance of the ex vivo response by HLA-C-restricted CMV-specific TCR beta clonotypes. The cumulative frequency of public TCR beta families identified carriers of CMV plus the relevant HLA.

TCRdb recomputed calls from the reads with MiXCR, one row per CDR3 protein. The sample has 140,000 to 150,000 distinct CDR3 sequences; about 31% are singletons. The CDR3 loop spans 16 amino acids. The V gene lost 0 bases and the J gene lost 0 bases, with 11 bases spanning the gap. Germline CDR1 is SGHVS and CDR2 is FNYEAQ. The sample holds many counts of this clonotype. Its cognate antigen is unknown. The specimen comprised CD8+ T cells from cultured PBMCs, sampled from culture after CMV antigen stimulation. The clonotype originates from a human donor in good health (CMV status not recorded). Some clones in this sample may be carry-over from other donors' samples. The chain joins TRBV7-6 to TRBJ1-1; D gene uncertain. The CDR3 DNA reads as TGTGCCAGCAGCTTAGCATCCCCGACCATGAACACTGAAGCTTTCTTT. Its protein product is CASSLASPTMNTEAFF. The full variable domain, its missing parts supplied by reference TRBV7-6 and TRBJ1-1, is GAGVSQSPRYKVTKRGQDVALRCDPISGHVSLYWYRQALGQGPEFLTYFNYEAQQDKSGLPNDRFSAERPEGSISTLTIQRTEQRDSAMYRCASSLASPTMNTEAFFGQGTRLTVV.